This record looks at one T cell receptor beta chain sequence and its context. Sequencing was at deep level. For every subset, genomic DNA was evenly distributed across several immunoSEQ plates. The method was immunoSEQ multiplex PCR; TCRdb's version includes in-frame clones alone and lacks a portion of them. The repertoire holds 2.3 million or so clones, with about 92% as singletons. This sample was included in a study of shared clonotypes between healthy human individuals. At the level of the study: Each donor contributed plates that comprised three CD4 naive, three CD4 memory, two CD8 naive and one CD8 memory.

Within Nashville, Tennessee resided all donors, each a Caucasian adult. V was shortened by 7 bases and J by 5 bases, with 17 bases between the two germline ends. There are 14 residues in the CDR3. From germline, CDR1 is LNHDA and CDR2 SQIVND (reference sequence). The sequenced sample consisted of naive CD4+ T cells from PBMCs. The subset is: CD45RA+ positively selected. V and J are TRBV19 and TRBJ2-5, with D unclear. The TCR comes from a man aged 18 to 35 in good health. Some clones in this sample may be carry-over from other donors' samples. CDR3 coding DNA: TGTGCCAGTATGGCAGGTTATGGCGCTGAGACCCAGTACTTC. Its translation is CASMAGYGAETQYF.